Listed here is a single TCR beta chain. Its antigen is as yet unknown. The sample belongs to a study of cytomegalovirus exposure and HLA in healthy donors. Generated by immunoSEQ multiplex PCR, the TCRdb table keeps only in-frame clones and is missing some. The table records 50,000 or so clones, over 85% of them present only once. Study-wide results and caveats: As was reported, the classifier diagnosed cytomegalovirus status with high specificity and sensitivity. The study recorded about 150 TCR beta chains that were cytomegalovirus-associated.

Sequences were obtained from PBMCs. This receptor was obtained from a young woman in good health and CMV-seropositive.

The CDR3: CATSREMTGNTEAFF. CDR3 nucleotides: TGTGCCACCAGCAGGGAAATGACGGGGAACACTGAAGCTTTCTTT. This sequence joins TRBV15 and TRBJ1-1; no firm D call. Between the trimmed V and J ends, which lost 3 bases and 1 base, there was a span of 12 bases. The germline V gene encodes CDR1 LNHNV and CDR2 YYDKDF (reference sequence). The CDR3 totals 15 residues.